The rows below give T cell receptor beta chains drawn from one sample of a study of T cell changes during pregnancy in multiple sclerosis. Assay: immunoSEQ multiplex PCR; the TCRdb copy retains only in-frame clones and omits some. The sample holds approximately 44,000 clones, 85% to 95% seen once. The specimen comprised CD4+ T cells from peripheral blood mononuclear cells, sampled in the third trimester of pregnancy. These receptors originate from a female donor with multiple sclerosis, enrolled in a pregnancy study. Each CDR3 is given with its conserved first and last residue. D genes are given only for firm matches. Rows give clone size only sometimes, using once, few, many, or a class for an expanded clone.

>TRBJ2-2|TRBV7-2|TRBD1|-|17
TGTGCCAGCAGCCTCATGGGACAGGGGTTGCACACCGGGGAGCTGTTTTTT
CASSLMGQGLHTGELFF
>TRBJ1-1|TRBV27|-|-|15
TGTGCCAGCACATCAAGACTAAGGCCGAACACTGAAGCTTTCTTT
CASTSRLRPNTEAFF
>TRBJ1-4|TRBV5-1|TRBD1|-|15
TGCGCCAGCAGCTCTGGACAGGGACGTAATGAAAAACTGTTTTTT
CASSSGQGRNEKLFF
>TRBJ1-1|TRBV18|TRBD1|-|18
TGTGCCAGCTCACCCCGGGGACAGGGCCTAGGGGTGAACACTGAAGCTTTCTTT
CASSPRGQGLGVNTEAFF
>TRBJ1-4|TRBV5-1|-|-|15
TGCGCCAGCAGCTTGGGGCGAGGAGAGCTTGAAAAACTGTTTTTT
CASSLGRGELEKLFF
>TRBJ2-7|TRBV10-3|TRBD2|-|14
TGTGCCATCAGTTCCAGCGGGAATAGTAACGAGCAGTACTTC
CAISSSGNSNEQYF
>TRBJ2-7|TRBV9|TRBD1|-|16
TGTGCCAGCAGCCCCCGGGACAGGGGGCGGAGTGCCGAGCAGTACTTC
CASSPRDRGRSAEQYF
>TRBJ2-7|TRBV30|-|-|16
TGTGCCTGGGGAGGGCGGACGGGGGAATTCGGGTCGTGGCAGTACTTC
CAWGGRTGEFGSWQYF
>TRBJ2-7|TRBV7-6|TRBD2|-|16
TGTGCCAGCAGCCGGACTAGCGGGCCAACTCCCTACGAGCAGTACTTC
CASSRTSGPTPYEQYF
>TRBJ2-6|TRBV14|-|-|16
TGTGCCAGCAGCCTACCCCGACAGGTTGGGGCCAACGTCCTGACTTTC
CASSLPRQVGANVLTF
>TRBJ2-1|TRBV7-2|-|-|16
TGTGCCAGCAGCTTTGGCGGGCCTCGAGGGTACAATGAGCAGTTCTTC
CASSFGGPRGYNEQFF
>TRBJ2-7|TRBV27|-|-|14
TGTGCCAGCAGTCGACAGGTGACCTCCTACGAGCAGTACTTC
CASSRQVTSYEQYF
>TRBJ2-7|TRBV4-1|TRBD2|-|18
TGCGCCAGCAGCCCACCTCCTACTAGCGGGAGGGCCATCCACGAGCAGTACTTC
CASSPPPTSGRAIHEQYF
>TRBJ2-7|TRBV13|-|-|15
TGTGCCAGCAGCTCTCTCCCGCGGGGTAACTACGAGCAGTACTTC
CASSSLPRGNYEQYF
>TRBJ2-7|TRBV27|-|-|14
TGTGCCAGCAGTCTCAACTCAGGGATCTACGAGCAGTACTTC
CASSLNSGIYEQYF
>TRBJ2-3|TRBV7-2|TRBD2|-|15
TGTGCCAGCAGCTTAGGACTAGCGGGAGGAGATACGCAGTATTTT
CASSLGLAGGDTQYF
>TRBJ1-5|TRBV5-1|TRBD1|-|15
TGCGCCAGCAGCTTCGGGACAGCTAGCAATCAGCCCCAGCATTTT
CASSFGTASNQPQHF
>TRBJ2-7|TRBV6-5|TRBD2|once|15
TGTGCCAGCAGCCTAACTAGCGGGAGGACTACCGAGCAGTACTTC
CASSLTSGRTTEQYF
>TRBJ2-3|TRBV7-3|TRBD1|-|15
TGTGCCAGCAGCCTGACAGGGGTTATCACAGATACGCAGTATTTT
CASSLTGVITDTQYF
>TRBJ2-1|TRBV18|TRBD2|-|16
TGTGCCAGCTCACCACCGAAGACTAGCGGGTACAATGAGCAGTTCTTC
CASSPPKTSGYNEQFF
>TRBJ2-3|TRBV30|-|-|11
TGTGCCTGGAACAGGGCAGATACGCAGTATTTT
CAWNRADTQYF
>TRBJ2-7|TRBV19|TRBD2|-|17
TGTGCCAGTAGTATAAAGGGGAGAGCGGGAGTGCCCTACGAGCAGTACTTC
CASSIKGRAGVPYEQYF
>TRBJ1-2|TRBV18|-|-|13
TGTGCCAGCTCCCTCGGACAGAAAGATGGCTACACCTTC
CASSLGQKDGYTF
>TRBJ2-7|TRBV5-1|-|once|13
TGCGCCAGCAGCTCAGGACTATCGTACGAGCAGTACTTC
CASSSGLSYEQYF
>TRBJ2-3|TRBV7-9|TRBD1|-|16
TGTGCCAGCAGCCCAATCCGGACAGGCACCACAGATACGCAGTATTTT
CASSPIRTGTTDTQYF
>TRBJ2-3|TRBV5-1|-|few|15
TGCGCCAGCAGCTTGGTTGGTAGTTCGGGTGATACGCAGTATTTT
CASSLVGSSGDTQYF
>TRBJ2-2|TRBV28|TRBD2|-|17
TGTGCCAGCAGTTCCGCATCTAGCGGGAGGGCCGGCGGGGAGCTGTTTTTT
CASSSASSGRAGGELFF
>TRBJ2-1|TRBV4-1|TRBD2|-|17
TGCGCCAGCAGCCTGGGGATCGGTACTAGCGGACACAATGAGCAGTTCTTC
CASSLGIGTSGHNEQFF
>TRBJ2-1|TRBV5-1|TRBD2|-|16
TGCGCCACCAAAAAAGATGGCGGGAGGGAGAGCAATGAGCAGTTCTTC
CATKKDGGRESNEQFF
>TRBJ2-2|TRBV28|TRBD2|-|17
TGTGCCAGCAGTTTCGGATCCCTAGCGGTTCTAACCGGGGAGCTGTTTTTT
CASSFGSLAVLTGELFF
>TRBJ2-5|TRBV20-1|-|once|10
TGCAGTGCTATACAAGAGACCCAGTACTTC
CSAIQETQYF
>TRBJ1-1|TRBV27|-|-|14
TGTGCCAGCAGTCCCAAACAGGGGAACACTGAAGCTTTCTTT
CASSPKQGNTEAFF
>TRBJ2-1|TRBV27|TRBD2|-|17
TGTGCCAGCAGTTTACGGCTAGCGGGTTACTCCTACAATGAGCAGTTCTTC
CASSLRLAGYSYNEQFF
>TRBJ1-2|TRBV18|-|-|13
TGTGCCAGCTCAACTAAGGAAAACTATGGCTACACCTTC
CASSTKENYGYTF
>TRBJ2-2|TRBV6-6|TRBD1|-|16
TGTGCCAGCAGCCTGGACAGGGGGCGCGGTGGCGGGGAGCTGTTTTTT
CASSLDRGRGGGELFF
>TRBJ2-5|TRBV7-9|TRBD2|-|13
TGTGCCAGCAAAGCGGGAGGAGAAGAGACCCAGTACTTC
CASKAGGEETQYF
>TRBJ2-3|TRBV19|TRBD2|-|16
TGTGCCAGTAGTATAAAGGGACTAGCGGGGACAGATACGCAGTATTTT
CASSIKGLAGTDTQYF
>TRBJ2-2|TRBV5-1|-|-|16
TGCGCCAGCAGCTTGGGCTTAGGGGCTTCCGCCGGGGAGCTGTTTTTT
CASSLGLGASAGELFF
>TRBJ2-2|TRBV28|TRBD1|-|13
TGTGCCCTGGGACAGGGAGTCACCGGGGAGCTGTTTTTT
CALGQGVTGELFF
>TRBJ2-1|TRBV11-2|-|-|14
TGTGCCAGCAGTTCCGGGGTGGGGAACAATGAGCAGTTCTTC
CASSSGVGNNEQFF
>TRBJ2-3|TRBV5-1|TRBD2|-|15
TGCGCCAGCACTCTAGCGGGCCCCGGCACAGATACGCAGTATTTT
CASTLAGPGTDTQYF